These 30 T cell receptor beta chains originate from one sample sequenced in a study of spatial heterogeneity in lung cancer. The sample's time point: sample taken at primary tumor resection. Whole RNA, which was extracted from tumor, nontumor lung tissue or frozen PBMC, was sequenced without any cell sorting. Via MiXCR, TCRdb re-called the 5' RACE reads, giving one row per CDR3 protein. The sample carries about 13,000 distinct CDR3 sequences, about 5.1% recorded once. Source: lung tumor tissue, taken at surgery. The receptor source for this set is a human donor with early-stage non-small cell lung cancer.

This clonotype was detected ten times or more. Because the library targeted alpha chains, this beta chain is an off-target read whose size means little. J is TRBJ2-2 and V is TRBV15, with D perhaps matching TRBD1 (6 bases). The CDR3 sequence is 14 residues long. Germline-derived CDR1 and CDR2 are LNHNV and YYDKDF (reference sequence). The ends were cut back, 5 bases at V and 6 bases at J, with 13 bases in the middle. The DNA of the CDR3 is TGTGCCACCAGCGAAAACAGGGTTTCCGGGGAGCTGTTTTTT. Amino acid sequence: CATSENRVSGELFF.

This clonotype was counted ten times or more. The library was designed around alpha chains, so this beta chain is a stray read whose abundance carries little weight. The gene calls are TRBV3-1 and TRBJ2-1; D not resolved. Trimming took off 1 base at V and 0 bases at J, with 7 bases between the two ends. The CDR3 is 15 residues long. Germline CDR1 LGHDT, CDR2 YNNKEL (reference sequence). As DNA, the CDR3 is TGTGCCAGCAGCCAAGGGGCCAGCTCCTACAATGAGCAGTTCTTC. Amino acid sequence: CASSQGASSYNEQFF.

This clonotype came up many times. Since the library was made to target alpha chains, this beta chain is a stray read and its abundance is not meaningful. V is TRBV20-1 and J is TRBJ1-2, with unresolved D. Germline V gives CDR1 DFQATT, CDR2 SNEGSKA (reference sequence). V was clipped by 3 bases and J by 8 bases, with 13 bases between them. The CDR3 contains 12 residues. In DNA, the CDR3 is TGCAGTGCTAGGAAGGGTCTAGAAGGCTACACCTTC. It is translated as CSARKGLEGYTF.

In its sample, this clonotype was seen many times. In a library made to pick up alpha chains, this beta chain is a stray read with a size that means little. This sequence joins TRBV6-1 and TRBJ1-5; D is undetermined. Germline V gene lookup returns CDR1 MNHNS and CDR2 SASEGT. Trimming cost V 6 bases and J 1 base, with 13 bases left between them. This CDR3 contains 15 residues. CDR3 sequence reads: CASSLEGLSNQPQHF. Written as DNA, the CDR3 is TGTGCCAGCAGCCTCGAGGGCCTCAGCAATCAGCCCCAGCATTTT.

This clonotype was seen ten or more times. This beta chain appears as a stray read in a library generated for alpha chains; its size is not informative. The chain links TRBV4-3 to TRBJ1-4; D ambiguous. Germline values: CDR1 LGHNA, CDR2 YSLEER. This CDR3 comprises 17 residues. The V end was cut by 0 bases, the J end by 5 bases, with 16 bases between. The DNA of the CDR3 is TGCGCCAGCAGCCAAGATTTCTTAGTGTCGGGGAATGAAAAACTGTTTTTT. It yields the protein CASSQDFLVSGNEKLFF.

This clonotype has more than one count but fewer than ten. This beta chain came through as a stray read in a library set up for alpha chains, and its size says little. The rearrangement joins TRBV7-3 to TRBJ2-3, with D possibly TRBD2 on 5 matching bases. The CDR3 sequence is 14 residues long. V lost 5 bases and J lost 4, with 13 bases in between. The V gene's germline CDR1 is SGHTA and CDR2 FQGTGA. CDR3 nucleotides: TGTGCCAGCAGCGAACTACTAGTCTCAGATACGCAGTATTTT. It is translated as CASSELLVSDTQYF.

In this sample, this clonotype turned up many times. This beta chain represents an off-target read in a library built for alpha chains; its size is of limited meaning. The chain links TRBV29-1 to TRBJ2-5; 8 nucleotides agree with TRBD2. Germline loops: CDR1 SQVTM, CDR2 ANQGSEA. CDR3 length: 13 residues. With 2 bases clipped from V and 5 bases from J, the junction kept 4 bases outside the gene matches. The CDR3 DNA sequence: TGCAGCGTTGAAAGTTCTAGCGGGGAGACCCAGTACTTC. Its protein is CSVESSSGETQYF.

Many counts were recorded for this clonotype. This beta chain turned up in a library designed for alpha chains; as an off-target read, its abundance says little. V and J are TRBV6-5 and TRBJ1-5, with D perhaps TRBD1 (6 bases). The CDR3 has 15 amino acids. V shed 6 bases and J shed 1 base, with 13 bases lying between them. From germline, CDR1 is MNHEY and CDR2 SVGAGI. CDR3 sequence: CASSARGQSNQPQHF. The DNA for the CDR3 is TGTGCCAGCAGCGCGCGGGGGCAGAGCAATCAGCCCCAGCATTTT.

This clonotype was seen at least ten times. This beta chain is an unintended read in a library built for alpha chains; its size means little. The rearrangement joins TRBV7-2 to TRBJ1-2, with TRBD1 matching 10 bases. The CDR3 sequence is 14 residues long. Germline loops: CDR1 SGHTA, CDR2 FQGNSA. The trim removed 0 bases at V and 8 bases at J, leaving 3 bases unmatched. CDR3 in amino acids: CASSLAGQGLGYTF. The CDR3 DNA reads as TGTGCCAGCAGCTTAGCGGGACAGGGGCTCGGCTACACCTTC.

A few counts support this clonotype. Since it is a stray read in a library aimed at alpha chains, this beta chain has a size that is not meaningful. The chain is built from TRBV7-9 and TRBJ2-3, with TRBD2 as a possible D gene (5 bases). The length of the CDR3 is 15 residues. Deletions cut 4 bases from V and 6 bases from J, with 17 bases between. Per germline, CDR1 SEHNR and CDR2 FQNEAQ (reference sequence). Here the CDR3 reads CASSWTGLAADTQYF. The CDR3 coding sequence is TGTGCCAGCAGCTGGACTGGACTGGCAGCGGATACGCAGTATTTT.

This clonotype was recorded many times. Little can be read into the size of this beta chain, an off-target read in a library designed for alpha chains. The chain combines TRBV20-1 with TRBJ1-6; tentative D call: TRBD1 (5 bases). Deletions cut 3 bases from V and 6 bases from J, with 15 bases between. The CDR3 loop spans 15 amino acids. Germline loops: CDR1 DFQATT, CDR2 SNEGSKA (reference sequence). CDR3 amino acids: CSASPQGFGNSPLHF. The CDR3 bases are TGCAGTGCTAGTCCCCAGGGTTTTGGTAATTCACCCCTCCACTTT.

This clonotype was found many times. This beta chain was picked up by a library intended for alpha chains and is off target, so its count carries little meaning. The CDR3, as DNA: TGTGCCAGCAGCTTAGACGGGGTACTGCAGTATTTT. Its translation is CASSLDGVLQYF. This chain links TRBV7-9 with TRBJ2-3, with a weak D call TRBD2 (5 bases). From germline, CDR1 is SEHNR and CDR2 FQNEAQ (reference sequence). The V end was cut by 1 base, the J end by 11 bases, with 10 bases between. The CDR3 length is 12 residues.

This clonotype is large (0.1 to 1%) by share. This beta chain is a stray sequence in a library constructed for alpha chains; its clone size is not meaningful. The CDR3 coding sequence is TGTGCCAGCAGCACGTGGGGAAATGAGCAGTTCTTC. Encoded protein: CASSTWGNEQFF. This chain uses TRBV11-3 with TRBJ2-1; no clear D gene. Trimming stripped 5 bases from V and 7 bases from J, with 9 bases between. CDR3 length equals 12 residues. CDR1 SGHNT and CDR2 YENEEA come from the germline V gene. Using reference TRBV11-3 and TRBJ2-1 for the parts outside the CDR3, the full variable domain is EAGVVQSPRYKIIEKKQPVAFWCNPISGHNTLYWYLQNLGQGPELLIRYENEEAVDDSQLPKDRFSAERLKGVDSTLKIQPAELGDSAVYLCASSTWGNEQFFGPGTRLTVL.

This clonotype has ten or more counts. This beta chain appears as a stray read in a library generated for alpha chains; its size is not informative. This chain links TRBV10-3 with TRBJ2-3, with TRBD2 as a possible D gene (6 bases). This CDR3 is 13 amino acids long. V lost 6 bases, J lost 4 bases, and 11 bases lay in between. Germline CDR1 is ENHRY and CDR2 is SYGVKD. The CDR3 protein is CAIRPPSADTQYF. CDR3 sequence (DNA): TGTGCCATCAGGCCCCCTAGCGCAGATACGCAGTATTTT.

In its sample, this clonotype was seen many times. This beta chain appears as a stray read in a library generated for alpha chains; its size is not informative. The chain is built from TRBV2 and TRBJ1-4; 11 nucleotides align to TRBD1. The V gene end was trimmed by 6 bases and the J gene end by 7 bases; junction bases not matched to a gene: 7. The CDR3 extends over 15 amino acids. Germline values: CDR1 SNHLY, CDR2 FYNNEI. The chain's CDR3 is CASRRTGGRSEKLFF. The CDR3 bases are TGTGCCAGCAGGAGGACAGGGGGCAGAAGTGAAAAACTGTTTTTT.

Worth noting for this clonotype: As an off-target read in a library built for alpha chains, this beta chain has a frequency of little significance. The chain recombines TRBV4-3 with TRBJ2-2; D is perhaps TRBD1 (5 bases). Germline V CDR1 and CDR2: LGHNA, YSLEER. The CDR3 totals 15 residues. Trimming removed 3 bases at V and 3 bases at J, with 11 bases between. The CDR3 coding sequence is TGCGCCAGCAGCCAGGGCTCCAGGGACACCGGGGAGCTGTTTTTT. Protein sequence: CASSQGSRDTGELFF.

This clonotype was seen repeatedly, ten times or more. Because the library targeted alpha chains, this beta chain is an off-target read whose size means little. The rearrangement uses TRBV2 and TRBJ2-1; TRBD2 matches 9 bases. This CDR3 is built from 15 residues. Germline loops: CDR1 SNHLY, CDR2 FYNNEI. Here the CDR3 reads CATLRLAGVQNEQFF. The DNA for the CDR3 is TGTGCTACCCTTCGTTTAGCGGGAGTTCAAAATGAGCAGTTCTTC.

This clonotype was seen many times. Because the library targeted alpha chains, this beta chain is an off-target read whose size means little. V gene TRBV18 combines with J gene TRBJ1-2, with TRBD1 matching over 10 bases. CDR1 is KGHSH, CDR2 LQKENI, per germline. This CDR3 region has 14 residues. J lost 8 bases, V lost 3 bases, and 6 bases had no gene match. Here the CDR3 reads CASSPKGQGHGYTF. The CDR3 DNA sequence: TGTGCCAGCTCACCGAAGGGACAGGGGCACGGCTACACCTTC. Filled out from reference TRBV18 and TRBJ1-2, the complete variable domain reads NAGVMQNPRHLVRRRGQEARLRCSPMKGHSHVYWYRQLPEEGLKFMVYLQKENIIDESGMPKERFSAEFPKEGPSILRIQQVVRGDSAAYFCASSPKGQGHGYTFGSGTRLTVV.

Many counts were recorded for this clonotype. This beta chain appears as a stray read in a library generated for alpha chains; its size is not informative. DNA for the CDR3: TGCAGTGCTAGAGTTTTTAAGGACCTCTACGAGCAGTACTTC. This sequence encodes CSARVFKDLYEQYF. The rearrangement joins TRBV20-1 to TRBJ2-7; D is unresolved. Germline CDR1 is DFQATT and CDR2 is SNEGSKA (reference sequence). V gave up 1 base and J gave up 3 bases, with 13 bases separating them. The CDR3 runs 14 residues.

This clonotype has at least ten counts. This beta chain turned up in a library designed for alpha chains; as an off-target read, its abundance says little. CDR3: CASSVGGSDTQYF. CDR3 coding DNA: TGTGCCAGCAGCGTTGGGGGATCAGATACGCAGTATTTT. The rearrangement joins TRBV9 to TRBJ2-3; D tentatively fits TRBD1 or TRBD2 (5 bases each). The CDR3 length is 13 residues. Between the trimmed V and J ends, which lost 2 bases and 4 bases, there was a span of 8 bases. The germline CDR1 and CDR2 sequences are SGDLS and YYNGEE.

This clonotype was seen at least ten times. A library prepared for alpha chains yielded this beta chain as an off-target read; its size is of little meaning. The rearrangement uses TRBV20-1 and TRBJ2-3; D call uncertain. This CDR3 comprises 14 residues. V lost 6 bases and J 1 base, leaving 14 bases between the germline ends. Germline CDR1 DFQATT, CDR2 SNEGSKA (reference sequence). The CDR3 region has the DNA TGCAGTGCCGTCGGACGGGCTGGCACAGATACGCAGTATTTT. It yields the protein CSAVGRAGTDTQYF.

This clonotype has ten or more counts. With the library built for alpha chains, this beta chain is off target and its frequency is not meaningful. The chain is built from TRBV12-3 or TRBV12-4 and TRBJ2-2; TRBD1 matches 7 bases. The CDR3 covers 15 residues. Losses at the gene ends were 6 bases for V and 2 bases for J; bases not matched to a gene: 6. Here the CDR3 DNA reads TGTGCCAGCAGAACCGGGACAGCTAACACCGGGGAGCTGTTTTTT. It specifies CASRTGTANTGELFF.

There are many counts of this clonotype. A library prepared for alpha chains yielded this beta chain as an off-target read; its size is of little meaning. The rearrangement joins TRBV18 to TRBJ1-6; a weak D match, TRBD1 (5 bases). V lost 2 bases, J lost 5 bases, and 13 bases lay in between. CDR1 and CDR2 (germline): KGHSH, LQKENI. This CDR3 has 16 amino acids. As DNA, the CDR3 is TGTGCCAGCTCACCATCTGGAGGGGCCGATAATTCACCCCTCCACTTT. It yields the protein CASSPSGGADNSPLHF.

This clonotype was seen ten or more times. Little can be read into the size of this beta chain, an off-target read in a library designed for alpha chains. CDR3 DNA: TGTGCCAGCAGCCCCTCCCGGGACTACCTGAGGGCCGGGGAGCTGTTTTTT. Its translation: CASSPSRDYLRAGELFF. The rearrangement joins TRBV11-2 to TRBJ2-2; 7 nucleotides align to TRBD2. Germline lookup yields CDR1 SGHAT and CDR2 FQNNGV. The CDR3 is 17 residues long. Trimming at V came to 5 bases and at J to 6 bases, leaving 15 bases not matched to a gene.

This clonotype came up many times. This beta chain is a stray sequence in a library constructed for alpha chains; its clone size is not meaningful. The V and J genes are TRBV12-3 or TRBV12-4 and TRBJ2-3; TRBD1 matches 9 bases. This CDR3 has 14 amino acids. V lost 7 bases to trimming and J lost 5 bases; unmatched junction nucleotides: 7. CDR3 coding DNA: TGTGCCAGCACCAAACAGGGGGCGGGAGATACGCAGTATTTT. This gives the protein CASTKQGAGDTQYF.

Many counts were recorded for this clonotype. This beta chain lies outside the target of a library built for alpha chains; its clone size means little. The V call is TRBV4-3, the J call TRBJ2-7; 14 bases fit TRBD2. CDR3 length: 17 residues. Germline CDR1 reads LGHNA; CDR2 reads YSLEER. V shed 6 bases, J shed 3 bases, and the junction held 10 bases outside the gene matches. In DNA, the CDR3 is TGCGCCAGCAGGAGGGGACTAGCGGGAGCCGAATACTACGAGCAGTACGTC. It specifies CASRRGLAGAEYYEQYV.

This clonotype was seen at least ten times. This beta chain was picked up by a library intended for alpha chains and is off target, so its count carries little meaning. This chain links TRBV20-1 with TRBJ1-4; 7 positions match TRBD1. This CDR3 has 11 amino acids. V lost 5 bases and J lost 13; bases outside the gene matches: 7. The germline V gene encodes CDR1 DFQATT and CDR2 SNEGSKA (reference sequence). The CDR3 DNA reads TGCAGTGCTGTCCGGGACAGAAGACTGTTTTTT. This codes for CSAVRDRRLFF.

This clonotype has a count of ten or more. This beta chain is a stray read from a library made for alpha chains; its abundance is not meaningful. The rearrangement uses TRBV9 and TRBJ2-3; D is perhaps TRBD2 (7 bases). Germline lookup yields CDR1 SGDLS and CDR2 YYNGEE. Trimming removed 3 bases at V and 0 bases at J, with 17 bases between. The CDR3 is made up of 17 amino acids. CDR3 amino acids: CASSGNRAGASTDTQYF. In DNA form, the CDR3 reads TGTGCCAGCAGCGGTAATCGGGCGGGGGCCAGCACAGATACGCAGTATTTT. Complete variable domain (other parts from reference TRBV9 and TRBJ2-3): DSGVTQTPKHLITATGQRVTLRCSPRSGDLSVYWYQQSLDQGLQFLIQYYNGEERAKGNILERFSAQQFPDLHSELNLSSLELGDSALYFCASSGNRAGASTDTQYFGPGTRLTVL.

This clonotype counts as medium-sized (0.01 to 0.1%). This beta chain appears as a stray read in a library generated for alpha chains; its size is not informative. Here the CDR3 reads CSARRARETQYF. The CDR3 bases are TGCAGTGCTAGACGGGCGCGAGAGACCCAGTACTTC. The chain links TRBV20-1 to TRBJ2-5; D uncertain. CDR1 DFQATT and CDR2 SNEGSKA come from the germline V gene (reference sequence). This CDR3 has 12 residues. V was trimmed by 2 bases and J by 4 bases, leaving 8 bases between them.

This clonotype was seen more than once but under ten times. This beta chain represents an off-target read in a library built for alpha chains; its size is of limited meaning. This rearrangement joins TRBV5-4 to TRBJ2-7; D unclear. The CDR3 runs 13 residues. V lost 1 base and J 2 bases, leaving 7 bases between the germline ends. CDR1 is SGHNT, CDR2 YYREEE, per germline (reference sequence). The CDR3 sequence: CASSLSSPYEQYF. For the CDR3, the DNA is TGTGCCAGCAGCTTGTCCAGTCCCTACGAGCAGTACTTC. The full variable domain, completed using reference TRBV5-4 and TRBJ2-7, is ETGVTQSPTHLIKTRGQQVTLRCSSQSGHNTVSWYQQALGQGPQFIFQYYREEENGRGNFPPRFSGLQFPNYSSELNVNALELDDSALYLCASSLSSPYEQYFGPGTRLTVT.